This TCR beta chain was identified in a study of T cell clusters in autoimmune cytopenias. TRB amplification used roughly 250 ng of peripheral blood genomic DNA. TRB rearrangements were amplified by touch-down multiplex PCR with mixed TRB-A/B primers. TCRdb processed the multiplex PCR reads again and assigns one entry to each CDR3 protein, with no DNA. This sample's table has 4,600 or so distinct CDR3 sequences. By frequency, this clonotype is medium-sized. This same sample was also part of a study on T cell repertoires in aging, cancer and after chemotherapy. That work adds: Untreated cancer patients had significantly lower blood TCR diversity than age-matched healthy donors.

The sequenced sample consisted of peripheral blood. The clonotype comes from a human donor in good health.

The CDR3 here is CASSLAGGQPQHF. This chain joins TRBV12-3 or TRBV12-4 and TRBJ1-5; TCRdb designates TRBD1, a call that cannot be tested without DNA. The CDR3 covers 13 residues.